This passage covers 8 T cell receptor beta chains from one sample sequenced in a study of beta chain features in type 1 diabetes. Every isolated RNA sample was fully reverse transcribed, so sequencing captured expressed TCRB transcripts. The repertoire was sequenced with immunoSEQ multiplex PCR; TCRdb's copy has only in-frame clones and lacks some. Here the sample spans around 320,000 clones, roughly 15% being singletons. The sample comprised central memory CD4+ T cells from blood. The receptors here all came from a man between 25 and 39 years old in good health.

This chain links TRBV4-2 with TRBJ2-2; 11 nucleotides align to TRBD2. V gave up 0 bases and J gave up 6 bases; unmatched junction bases: 3. The CDR3 length is 16 residues. Germline CDR1 and CDR2: LGHNA and YNFKEQ. CDR3 bases: TGTGCCAGCAGCCAAGATATTAGCGGGGGGGCCGGGGAGCTGTTTTTT. Translated, it gives CASSQDISGGAGELFF.

J is TRBJ2-3 and V is TRBV7-2, with 11 bases aligning to TRBD2. CDR1 is SGHTA and CDR2 is FQGNSA in the germline V gene. V lost 5 bases to trimming and J lost 4 bases; unmatched junction nucleotides: 5. This CDR3 contains 15 residues. For the CDR3, the DNA is TGTGCCAGCAGCCCTAGCGGGGGGACCGCAGATACGCAGTATTTT. Protein: CASSPSGGTADTQYF. The variable domain in full, completed from reference TRBV7-2 and TRBJ2-3, reads GAGVSQSPSNKVTEKGKDVELRCDPISGHTALYWYRQSLGQGLEFLIYFQGNSAPDKSGLPSDRFSAERTGGSVSTLTIQRTQQEDSAVYLCASSPSGGTADTQYFGPGTRLTVL.

CDR3: CAVTSGNPTDTQYF. CDR3 nucleotide sequence: TGTGCCGTAACCTCGGGGAACCCCACAGATACGCAGTATTTT. The gene calls are TRBV7-3 and TRBJ2-3, with a possible D match to TRBD2 (5 bases). The CDR3 loop spans 14 amino acids. Germline CDR1 and CDR2: SGHTA and FQGTGA. With 11 bases removed from V and 2 bases from J, the gap between germline ends came to 17 bases.

This clone was observed a few times. Different DNA sequences within this sample yield the same CDR3. The genes are TRBV18 and TRBJ2-2; 7 bases are a match to TRBD1. Germline trimming cut 3 bases from V and 6 bases from J; bases unmatched to any gene: 1. The CDR3 has 13 residues. Germline CDR1 is KGHSH and CDR2 is LQKENI. CDR3 sequence: CASSPQGAGELFF. In DNA, the CDR3 is TGTGCCAGCTCACCGCAGGGGGCCGGGGAGCTGTTTTTT.

This clone was picked up a small number of times. The chain uses TRBV30 and TRBJ1-3, with D unclear. The V gene lost 0 bases and the J gene lost 0 bases, with 9 bases spanning the gap. This CDR3 comprises 15 residues. Germline V gene lookup returns CDR1 GTSNPN and CDR2 SVGIG (reference sequence). In DNA, the CDR3 is TGTGCCTGGAGTGTCCCAGCCTCCTCTGGAAACACCATATATTTT. Its protein product is CAWSVPASSGNTIYF.

In this sample, this clone turned up a few times. The rearrangement joins TRBV11-2 to TRBJ2-2; D is possibly TRBD1 (5 bases). The CDR3 is 15 residues long. Germline loops: CDR1 SGHAT, CDR2 FQNNGV. Trimming shortened V by 5 bases and J by 4 bases, and 14 bases separated the two germline ends. The CDR3 protein is CASSGGARSTGELFF. CDR3 DNA sequence: TGTGCCAGCAGCGGTGGGGCTAGGAGCACCGGGGAGCTGTTTTTT.

This clone has only a few counts. The chain carries TRBV4-3 and TRBJ2-7, with 11 bases aligning to TRBD2. The ends lost 0 bases at V and 2 bases at J; junction bases unmatched: 3. The CDR3 consists of 16 residues. CDR1 LGHNA and CDR2 YSLEER come from the germline V gene. DNA of the CDR3: TGCGCCAGCAGCCAAGAGCTAGCGGGGGGTACCTACGAGCAGTACTTC. Translated: CASSQELAGGTYEQYF.

This clone showed up many times. This chain connects TRBV5-4 to TRBJ2-2; no clear D gene. The germline V and J ends were trimmed by 2 bases and 1 base, with 3 bases remaining between them. Germline-derived CDR1 and CDR2 are SGHNT and YYREEE (reference sequence). CDR3 size: 13 residues. For the CDR3, the DNA is TGTGCCAGCAGCTTCTTGAACACCGGGGAGCTGTTTTTT. Translation: CASSFLNTGELFF.